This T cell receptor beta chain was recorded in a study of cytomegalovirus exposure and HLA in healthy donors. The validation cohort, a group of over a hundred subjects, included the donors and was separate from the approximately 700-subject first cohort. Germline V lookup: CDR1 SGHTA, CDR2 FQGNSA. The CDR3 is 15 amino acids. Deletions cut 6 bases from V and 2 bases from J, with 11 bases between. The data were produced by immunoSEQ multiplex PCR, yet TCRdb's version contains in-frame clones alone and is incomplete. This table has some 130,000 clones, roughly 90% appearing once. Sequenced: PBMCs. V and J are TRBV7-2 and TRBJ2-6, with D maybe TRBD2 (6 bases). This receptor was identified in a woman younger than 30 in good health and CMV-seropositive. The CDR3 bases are TGTGCCAGCAGTCCCCCGGGGGCTGGGGCCAACGTCCTGACTTTC. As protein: CASSPPGAGANVLTF.